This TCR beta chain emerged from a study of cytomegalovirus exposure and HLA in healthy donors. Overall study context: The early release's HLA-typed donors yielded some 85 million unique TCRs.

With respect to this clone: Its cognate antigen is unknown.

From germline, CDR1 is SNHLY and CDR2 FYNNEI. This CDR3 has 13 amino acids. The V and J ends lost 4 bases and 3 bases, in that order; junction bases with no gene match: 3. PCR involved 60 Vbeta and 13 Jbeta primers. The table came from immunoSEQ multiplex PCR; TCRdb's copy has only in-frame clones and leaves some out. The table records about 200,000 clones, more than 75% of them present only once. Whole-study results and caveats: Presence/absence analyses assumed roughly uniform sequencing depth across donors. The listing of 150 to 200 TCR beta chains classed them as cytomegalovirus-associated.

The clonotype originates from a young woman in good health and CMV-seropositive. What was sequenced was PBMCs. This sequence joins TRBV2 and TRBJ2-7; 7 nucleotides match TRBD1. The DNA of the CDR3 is TGTGCCAGCAGTGGGGACAGATTCTACGAGCAGTACTTC. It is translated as CASSGDRFYEQYF.